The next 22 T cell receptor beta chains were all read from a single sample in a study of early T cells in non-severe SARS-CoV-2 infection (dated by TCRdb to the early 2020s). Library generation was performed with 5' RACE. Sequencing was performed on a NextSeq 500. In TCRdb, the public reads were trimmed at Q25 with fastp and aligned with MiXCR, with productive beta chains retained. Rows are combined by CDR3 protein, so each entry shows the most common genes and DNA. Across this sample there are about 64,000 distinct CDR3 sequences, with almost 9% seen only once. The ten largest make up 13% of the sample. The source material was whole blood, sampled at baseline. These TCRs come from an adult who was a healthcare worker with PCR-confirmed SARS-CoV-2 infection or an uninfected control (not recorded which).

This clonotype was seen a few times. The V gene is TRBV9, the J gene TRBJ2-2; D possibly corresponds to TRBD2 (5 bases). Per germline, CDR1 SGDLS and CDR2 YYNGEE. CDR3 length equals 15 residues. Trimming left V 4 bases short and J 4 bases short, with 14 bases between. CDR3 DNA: TGTGCCAGCAGCTCGGAATCCCGGGGCACCGGGGAGCTGTTTTTT. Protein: CASSSESRGTGELFF.

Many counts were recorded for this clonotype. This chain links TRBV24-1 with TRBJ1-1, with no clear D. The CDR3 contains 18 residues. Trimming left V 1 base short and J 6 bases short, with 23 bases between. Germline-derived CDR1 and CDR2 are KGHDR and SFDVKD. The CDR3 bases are TGTGCCACCAGTGATTTAGGGTCGACGGTAACTACTAGCGCTGAAGCTTTCTTT. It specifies CATSDLGSTVTTSAEAFF.

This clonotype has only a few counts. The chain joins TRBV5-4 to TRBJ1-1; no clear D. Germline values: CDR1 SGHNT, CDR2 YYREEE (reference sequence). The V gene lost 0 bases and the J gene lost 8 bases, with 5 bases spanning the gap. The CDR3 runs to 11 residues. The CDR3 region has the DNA TGTGCCAGCAGCTTGGGTCGGGAAGCTTTCTTT. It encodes CASSLGREAFF.

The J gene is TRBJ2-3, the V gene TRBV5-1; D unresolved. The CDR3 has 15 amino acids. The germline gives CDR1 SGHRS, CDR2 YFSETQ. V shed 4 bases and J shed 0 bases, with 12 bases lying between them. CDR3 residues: CASSLPGFSTDTQYF. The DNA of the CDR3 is TGCGCCAGCAGCCTGCCCGGTTTTAGCACAGATACGCAGTATTTT.

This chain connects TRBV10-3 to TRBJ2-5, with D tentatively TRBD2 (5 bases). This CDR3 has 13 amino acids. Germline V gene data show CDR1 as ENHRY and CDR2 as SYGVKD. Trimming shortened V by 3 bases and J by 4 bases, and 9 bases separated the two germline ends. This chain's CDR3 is CAISDVRVETQYF. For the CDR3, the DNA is TGTGCCATCAGTGATGTGCGGGTAGAGACCCAGTACTTC.

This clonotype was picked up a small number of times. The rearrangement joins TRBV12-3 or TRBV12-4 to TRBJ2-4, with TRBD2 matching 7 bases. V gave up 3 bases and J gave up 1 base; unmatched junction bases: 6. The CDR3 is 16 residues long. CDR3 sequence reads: CASSFSGRGAKNIQYF. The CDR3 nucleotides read TGTGCCAGCAGTTTCTCAGGGAGGGGTGCCAAAAACATTCAGTACTTC.

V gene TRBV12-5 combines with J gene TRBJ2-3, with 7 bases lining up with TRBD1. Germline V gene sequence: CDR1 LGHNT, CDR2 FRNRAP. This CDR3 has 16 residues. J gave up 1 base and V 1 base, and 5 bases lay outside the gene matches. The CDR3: CASGLGDRVGTDTQYF. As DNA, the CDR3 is TGTGCTAGTGGTTTGGGTGACAGGGTCGGCACAGATACGCAGTATTTT. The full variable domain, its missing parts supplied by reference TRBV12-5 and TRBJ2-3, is DARVTQTPRHKVTEMGQEVTMRCQPILGHNTVFWYRQTMMQGLELLAYFRNRAPLDDSGMPKDRFSAEMPDATLATLKIQPSEPRDSAVYFCASGLGDRVGTDTQYFGPGTRLTVL.

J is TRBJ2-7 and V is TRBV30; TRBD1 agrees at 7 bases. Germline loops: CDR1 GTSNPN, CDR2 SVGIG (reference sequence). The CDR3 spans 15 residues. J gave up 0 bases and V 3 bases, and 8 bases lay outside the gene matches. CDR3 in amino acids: CAWSDPGQRSYEQYF. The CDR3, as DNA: TGTGCCTGGAGCGATCCGGGACAGCGCTCCTACGAGCAGTACTTC.

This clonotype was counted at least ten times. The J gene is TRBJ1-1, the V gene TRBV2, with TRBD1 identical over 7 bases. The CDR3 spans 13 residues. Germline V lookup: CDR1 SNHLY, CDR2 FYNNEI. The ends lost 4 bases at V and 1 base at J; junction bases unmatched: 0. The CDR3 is CASSGQGNTEAFF. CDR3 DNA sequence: TGTGCCAGCAGTGGACAGGGGAACACTGAAGCTTTCTTT.

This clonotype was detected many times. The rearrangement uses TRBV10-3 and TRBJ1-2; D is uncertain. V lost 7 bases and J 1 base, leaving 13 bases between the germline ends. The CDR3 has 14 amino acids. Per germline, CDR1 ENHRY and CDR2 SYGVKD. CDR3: CAINPDGSNYGYTF. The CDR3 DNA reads TGTGCCATCAACCCGGACGGAAGTAACTATGGCTACACCTTC.

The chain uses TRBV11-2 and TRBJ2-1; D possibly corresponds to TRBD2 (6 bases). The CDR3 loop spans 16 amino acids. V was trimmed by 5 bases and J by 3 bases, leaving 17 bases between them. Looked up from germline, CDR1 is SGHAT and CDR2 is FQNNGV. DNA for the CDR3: TGTGCCAGCAGCCCCAGACTAGATTGGGGCTACAATGAGCAGTTCTTC. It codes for CASSPRLDWGYNEQFF.

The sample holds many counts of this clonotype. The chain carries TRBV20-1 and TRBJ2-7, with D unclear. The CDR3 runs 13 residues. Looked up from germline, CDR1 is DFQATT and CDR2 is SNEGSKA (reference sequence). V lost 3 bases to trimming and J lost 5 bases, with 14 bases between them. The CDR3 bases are TGCAGTGCTAGGGTTGTGGTTGAGGACGAGCAGTACTTC. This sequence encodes CSARVVVEDEQYF.

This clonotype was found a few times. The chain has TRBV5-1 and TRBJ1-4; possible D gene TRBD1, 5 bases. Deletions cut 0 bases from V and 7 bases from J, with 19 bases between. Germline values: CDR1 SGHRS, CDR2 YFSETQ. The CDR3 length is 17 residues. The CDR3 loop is CASSLALLTAGSEKLFF. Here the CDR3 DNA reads TGCGCCAGCAGCTTGGCCCTCCTGACAGCCGGTAGTGAAAAACTGTTTTTT.

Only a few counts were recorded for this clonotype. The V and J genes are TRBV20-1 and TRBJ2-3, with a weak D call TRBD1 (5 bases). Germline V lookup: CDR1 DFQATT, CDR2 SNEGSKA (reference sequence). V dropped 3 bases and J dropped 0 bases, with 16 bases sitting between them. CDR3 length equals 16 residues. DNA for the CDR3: TGCAGTGCTAGTCGTGGCAGGGTGACTAGCACAGATACGCAGTATTTT. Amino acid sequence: CSASRGRVTSTDTQYF.

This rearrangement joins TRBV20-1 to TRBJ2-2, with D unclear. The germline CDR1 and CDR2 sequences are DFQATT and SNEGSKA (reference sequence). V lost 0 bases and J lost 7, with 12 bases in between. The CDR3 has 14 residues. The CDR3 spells CSARDPKGGGELFF. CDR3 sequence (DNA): TGCAGTGCTAGAGATCCTAAGGGCGGCGGGGAGCTGTTTTTT.

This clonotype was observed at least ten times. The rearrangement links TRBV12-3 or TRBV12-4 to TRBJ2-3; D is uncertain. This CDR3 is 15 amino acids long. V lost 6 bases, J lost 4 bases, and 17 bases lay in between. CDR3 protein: CASRGISVGSDTQYF. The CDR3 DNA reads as TGTGCCAGCAGGGGTATTTCGGTTGGTTCAGATACGCAGTATTTT.

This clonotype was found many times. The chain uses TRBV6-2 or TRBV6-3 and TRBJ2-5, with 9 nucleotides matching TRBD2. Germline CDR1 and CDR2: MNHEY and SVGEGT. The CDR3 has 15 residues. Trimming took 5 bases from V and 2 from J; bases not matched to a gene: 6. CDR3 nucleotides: TGTGCCAGCAGTGCGAGCGGGAGGCCACAAGAGACCCAGTACTTC. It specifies CASSASGRPQETQYF.

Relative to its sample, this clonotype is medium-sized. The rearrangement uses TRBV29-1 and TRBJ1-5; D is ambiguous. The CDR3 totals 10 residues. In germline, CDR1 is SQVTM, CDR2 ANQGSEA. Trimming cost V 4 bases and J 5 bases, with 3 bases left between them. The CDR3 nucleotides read TGCAGCGTTGGGGATCAGCCCCAGCATTTT. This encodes CSVGDQPQHF.

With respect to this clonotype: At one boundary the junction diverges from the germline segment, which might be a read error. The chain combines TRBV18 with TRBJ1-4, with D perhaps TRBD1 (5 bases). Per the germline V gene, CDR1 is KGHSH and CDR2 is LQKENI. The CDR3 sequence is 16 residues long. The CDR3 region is CASSPTPGASNEKLIF. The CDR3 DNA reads TGTGCCAGCTCACCAACCCCTGGGGCGTCTAATGAAAAACTGATTTTT.

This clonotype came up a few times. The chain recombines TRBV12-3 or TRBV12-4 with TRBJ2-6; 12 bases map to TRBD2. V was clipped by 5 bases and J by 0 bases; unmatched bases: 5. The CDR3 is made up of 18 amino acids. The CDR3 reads CASSLLAGGSSGANVLTF. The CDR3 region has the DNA TGTGCCAGCAGTCTCCTAGCGGGAGGGAGCTCTGGGGCCAACGTCCTGACTTTC.

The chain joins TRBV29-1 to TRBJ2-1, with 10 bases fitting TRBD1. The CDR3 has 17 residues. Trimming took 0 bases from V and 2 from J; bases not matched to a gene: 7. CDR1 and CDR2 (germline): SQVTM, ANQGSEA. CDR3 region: CSVEDPLGQGTYNEQFF. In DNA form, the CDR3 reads TGCAGCGTTGAAGATCCGCTGGGACAGGGGACCTACAATGAGCAGTTCTTC.

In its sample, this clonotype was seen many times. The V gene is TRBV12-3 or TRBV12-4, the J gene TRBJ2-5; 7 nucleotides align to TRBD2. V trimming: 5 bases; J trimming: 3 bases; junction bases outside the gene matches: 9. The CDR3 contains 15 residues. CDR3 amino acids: CASSDGGRGEETQYF. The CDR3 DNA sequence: TGTGCCAGCAGTGACGGCGGGAGAGGGGAAGAGACCCAGTACTTC.